Following are 7 T cell receptor beta chains from one sample sequenced in a study of cytomegalovirus exposure and HLA in healthy donors. Primers: 60 Vbeta forward and 13 Jbeta reverse. Using immunoSEQ multiplex PCR, the repertoire was profiled, and TCRdb retains in-frame clones only, with some absent. Of 120,000 or so clones in the sample, 75% to 85% were seen once. The sequencing input was PBMCs. The receptors shown here come from a woman between 45 and 60 years old in good health and CMV-seropositive.

The V call is TRBV6-5, the J call TRBJ1-3, with D tentatively TRBD1 (6 bases). There are 15 residues in the CDR3. V was clipped by 5 bases and J by 0 bases, with 11 bases between them. Looked up from germline, CDR1 is MNHEY and CDR2 is SVGAGI. The CDR3 region has the DNA TGTGCCAGCAGTCAGACAGGCTACTCTGGAAACACCATATATTTT. Its protein product is CASSQTGYSGNTIYF.

The J gene is TRBJ2-7, the V gene TRBV9; a possible D gene is TRBD1 (5 bases). Germline lookup yields CDR1 SGDLS and CDR2 YYNGEE. The CDR3 totals 13 residues. V lost 0 bases and J 6 bases, leaving 10 bases between the germline ends. The CDR3 reads CASSVVGDSEQYF. The CDR3 DNA reads TGTGCCAGCAGCGTAGTAGGGGATTCCGAGCAGTACTTC.

This clone was recorded a few times. This chain uses TRBV19 with TRBJ2-5; 9 positions match TRBD1. With V trimmed by 6 bases and J by 4 bases, 12 bases remained unmatched. Germline V gene lookup returns CDR1 LNHDA and CDR2 SQIVND (reference sequence). The CDR3 sequence is 16 residues long. In nucleotides, the CDR3 is TGTGCCAGTAGCGTACAGGGGGCGGGTGGTCGAGAGACCCAGTACTTC. As protein: CASSVQGAGGRETQYF. Based on the CDR3 plus reference TRBV19 and TRBJ2-5, the full variable domain is DGGITQSPKYLFRKEGQNVTLSCEQNLNHDAMYWYRQDPGQGLRLIYYSQIVNDFQKGDIAEGYSVSREKKESFPLTVTSAQKNPTAFYLCASSVQGAGGRETQYFGPGTRLLVL.

The chain links TRBV10-3 to TRBJ2-4; 15 bases align to TRBD2. V lost 5 bases, J lost 0 bases, and 5 bases stayed unmatched. Germline loops: CDR1 ENHRY, CDR2 SYGVKD. The CDR3 contains 18 residues. CDR3 in DNA: TGTGCCATCAGTCCGGGACTAGCGGGGGGTGGAGCCAAAAACATTCAGTACTTC. This translates into CAISPGLAGGGAKNIQYF.

V is TRBV19 and J is TRBJ2-7; D unresolved. Trimming removed 6 bases from V and 2 bases from J, with 11 bases in between. CDR1 LNHDA and CDR2 SQIVND come from the germline V gene (reference sequence). The CDR3 is made up of 13 amino acids. The CDR3, as DNA: TGTGCCAGTAGCCCGGTCAATACCTACGAGCAGTACTTC. Translated: CASSPVNTYEQYF.

This clone is a singleton in its sample. V usage is TRBV6-1 and J usage is TRBJ2-3, with a possible D match to TRBD1 (6 bases). V lost 9 bases and J 7 bases, leaving 14 bases between the germline ends. The CDR3 totals 12 residues. CDR1 and CDR2 (germline): MNHNS, SASEGT. The CDR3, as DNA: TGTGCCAGTAAGCGCACAGGGAATACGCAGTATTTT. Its protein product is CASKRTGNTQYF.

The chain employs TRBV7-2 and TRBJ1-5, with D unresolved. CDR3 length: 13 residues. CDR1 SGHTA and CDR2 FQGNSA come from the germline V gene. The V end was cut by 1 base, the J end by 5 bases, with 6 bases between. The CDR3, as DNA: TGTGCCAGCAGCTTAGGGCCAGATCAGCCCCAGCATTTT. Its translation is CASSLGPDQPQHF.